These 24 T cell receptor beta chains originate from one sample sequenced in a study of identical twins. TCRdb passed the 5' RACE reads through MiXCR, listing each CDR3 protein once. The sample consists of some 320,000 distinct CDR3 sequences, more than 9% of them appearing once. The sample was also reused in another study, on yellow fever vaccine responses in identical twins.

The sequencing sample was made of CD8+ T cells sorted from blood. These receptors were collected from a woman in her late teens or twenties in good health.

V is TRBV7-8 and J is TRBJ2-3, with 14 positions matching TRBD2. The V gene end was trimmed by 1 base and the J gene end by 4 bases; junction bases not matched to a gene: 4. The CDR3 is made up of 17 amino acids. CDR1 and CDR2 from the germline V gene are SGHVS and FQNEAQ. CDR3 DNA sequence: TGTGCCAGCAGCTTAGACGGGACTAGCGGGAGCGCAGATACGCAGTATTTT. This translates into CASSLDGTSGSADTQYF.

V usage is TRBV12-3 or TRBV12-4 and J usage is TRBJ1-2; D possibly corresponds to TRBD1 (6 bases). The CDR3 covers 15 residues. V was cut by 8 bases and J by 8 bases, with 24 bases left in between. The CDR3 DNA follows: TGTGCCAGCCTAGAGGTCCGCCGGGGGCCTGGGGGCTACACCTTC. It specifies CASLEVRRGPGGYTF.

The chain uses TRBV5-1 and TRBJ2-1; D gene uncertain. V was trimmed by 1 base and J by 5 bases, leaving 16 bases between them. The germline V gene encodes CDR1 SGHRS and CDR2 YFSETQ. This CDR3 comprises 16 residues. This CDR3 is CASSLQRSQLNNEQFF. CDR3 in DNA: TGCGCCAGCAGCTTGCAGAGATCCCAACTTAACAATGAGCAGTTCTTC.

This clonotype was seen a handful of times. V usage is TRBV5-6 and J usage is TRBJ2-4, with TRBD1 matching over 10 bases. The length of the CDR3 is 16 residues. J lost 1 base, V lost 4 bases, and 5 bases had no gene match. CDR1 is SGHDT and CDR2 is YYEEEE in the germline V gene. The CDR3 loop is CASSHDRGLAKNIQYF. The DNA of the CDR3 is TGTGCCAGCAGCCACGACAGGGGGCTTGCCAAAAACATTCAGTACTTC.

The chain uses TRBV20-1 and TRBJ2-7; tentative D call: TRBD1 (6 bases). The CDR3 runs 13 residues. Germline V lookup: CDR1 DFQATT, CDR2 SNEGSKA (reference sequence). Trimming pared 6 bases from V and 0 bases from J, leaving 12 bases between. The DNA for the CDR3 is TGCAGTGCCTCAGGACAGAGCTCCTACGAGCAGTACGTC. Protein product: CSASGQSSYEQYV.

This clonotype was seen repeatedly, ten times or more. The chain recombines TRBV27 with TRBJ2-7; 9 nucleotides align to TRBD1. CDR1 and CDR2 (germline): MNHEY, SMNVEV (reference sequence). V shed 7 bases and J 7 bases; nucleotides not matched to a gene: 14. This CDR3 region has 15 residues. Written as DNA, the CDR3 is TGTGCCAGCACTCCCACAGGGGGCTTTTCGGGAGAGCAGTACGTC. Encoded protein: CASTPTGGFSGEQYV.

This clonotype was observed a few times. The CDR3, as DNA: TGTGCCAGCAGCTTAGGATTGGGCCGGTCGAATGAGCAGTTCTTC. This sequence encodes CASSLGLGRSNEQFF. The chain has TRBV7-9 and TRBJ2-1; D remains ambiguous. The CDR3 is 15 amino acids. The germline V gene encodes CDR1 SEHNR and CDR2 FQNEAQ (reference sequence). The V and J ends lost 1 base and 7 bases respectively, with 14 bases between them.

The sample holds a few counts of this clonotype. The chain links TRBV27 to TRBJ2-7; the match to TRBD1 covers 8 bases. The V gene's germline CDR1 is MNHEY and CDR2 SMNVEV (reference sequence). J lost 3 bases, V lost 5 bases, and 9 bases had no gene match. The CDR3 covers 15 residues. The CDR3 DNA is TGTGCCAGCAGTCTATATGCAGGGGGCCTCTACGAGCAGTACTTC. Encoded protein: CASSLYAGGLYEQYF.

This clonotype turned up a few times. The chain combines TRBV4-1 with TRBJ1-4; 7 positions match TRBD1. The V gene's germline CDR1 is MGHRA and CDR2 YSYEKL. V shed 3 bases and J 4 bases; nucleotides not matched to a gene: 8. The CDR3 extends over 16 amino acids. In DNA, the CDR3 is TGCGCCAGCAGCCAGTCCCAGGGGGGCGATAATGAAAAACTGTTTTTT. Translated: CASSQSQGGDNEKLFF.

V and J are TRBV9 and TRBJ2-7; 9 nucleotides agree with TRBD1. With 0 bases clipped from V and 0 bases from J, the junction kept 4 bases outside the gene matches. The germline V gene has CDR1 SGDLS and CDR2 YYNGEE. The CDR3 is 16 amino acids. CDR3: CASSVGTGGASYEQYF. In nucleotides, the CDR3 is TGTGCCAGCAGCGTAGGCACAGGGGGCGCCTCCTACGAGCAGTACTTC. The whole variable domain, remainder taken from reference TRBV9 and TRBJ2-7, is DSGVTQTPKHLITATGQRVTLRCSPRSGDLSVYWYQQSLDQGLQFLIQYYNGEERAKGNILERFSAQQFPDLHSELNLSSLELGDSALYFCASSVGTGGASYEQYFGPGTRLTVT.

The chain carries TRBV20-1 and TRBJ1-1, with D perhaps TRBD1 (6 bases). V was shortened by 2 bases and J by 7 bases, with 17 bases between the two germline ends. The CDR3 sequence is 14 residues long. In germline, CDR1 is DFQATT, CDR2 SNEGSKA (reference sequence). The CDR3 loop is CSARPRLGAFEAFF. CDR3 DNA: TGCAGTGCTAGACCCCGGCTGGGGGCTTTTGAAGCTTTCTTT.

In this sample, this clonotype turned up a few times. The chain joins TRBV20-1 to TRBJ2-1; the match to TRBD2 covers 11 bases. The CDR3 is 15 residues long. The V and J ends lost 6 bases and 3 bases, in that order; junction bases with no gene match: 7. CDR1 is DFQATT, CDR2 SNEGSKA, per germline (reference sequence). This CDR3 is CSAPLAGGVYNEQFF. The CDR3, as DNA: TGCAGTGCACCGCTAGCGGGGGGCGTCTACAATGAGCAGTTCTTC.

This clonotype came up many times. The chain combines TRBV4-1 with TRBJ2-1, with 7 bases lining up with TRBD1. Germline CDR1 MGHRA, CDR2 YSYEKL. The CDR3 totals 13 residues. Germline trimming cut 5 bases from V and 4 bases from J; bases unmatched to any gene: 2. The CDR3 region is CASSKGQYNEQFF. CDR3 DNA sequence: TGCGCCAGCAGCAAGGGACAGTACAATGAGCAGTTCTTC.

This clonotype was seen only a few times. The J gene is TRBJ2-3, the V gene TRBV28; D is unclear. Germline assignment: CDR1 MDHEN and CDR2 SYDVKM. The CDR3 length is 11 residues. With 7 bases removed from V and 2 bases from J, the gap between germline ends came to 4 bases. The CDR3 is CASTLTDTQYF. The CDR3 bases are TGTGCCAGCACCCTCACAGATACGCAGTATTTT.

This clonotype has a handful of counts. The CDR3 reads CASSKPYNTDTQYF. For the CDR3, the DNA is TGTGCCAGCAGTAAACCATACAACACAGATACGCAGTATTTT. V is TRBV6-1 and J is TRBJ2-3; the D is unclear. The CDR3 length is 14 residues. Looked up from germline, CDR1 is MNHNS and CDR2 is SASEGT. Between the trimmed V and J ends, which lost 5 bases and 2 bases, there was a span of 11 bases.

The table lists this clonotype with a few counts. The chain has TRBV14 and TRBJ2-3, with D tentatively TRBD2 (6 bases). The ends were cut back, 2 bases at V and 7 bases at J, with 19 bases in the middle. Germline V lookup: CDR1 SGHDN, CDR2 FVKESK. The CDR3 extends over 16 amino acids. The CDR3 here is CASSQNGAGPLHTQYF. The CDR3 coding sequence is TGTGCCAGCAGCCAAAATGGGGCGGGACCGTTACATACGCAGTATTTT.

The gene calls are TRBV5-1 and TRBJ2-6; D is uncertain. With 0 bases removed from V and 2 bases from J, the gap between germline ends came to 15 bases. This CDR3 comprises 18 residues. In germline, CDR1 is SGHRS, CDR2 YFSETQ. CDR3 sequence (DNA): TGCGCCAGCAGCTTGGCCGAGTCAAGGGTCCCTGGGGCCAACGTCCTGACTTTC. It is translated as CASSLAESRVPGANVLTF.

This clonotype was counted a few times. The rearrangement joins TRBV7-9 to TRBJ2-7, with D tentatively TRBD1 (5 bases). Looked up from germline, CDR1 is SEHNR and CDR2 is FQNEAQ (reference sequence). V lost 4 bases to trimming and J lost 2 bases, with 15 bases between them. The CDR3 has 15 residues. CDR3 amino acids: CASSSPLTATYEQYF. The CDR3 DNA reads as TGTGCCAGCAGCTCCCCTCTGACAGCTACCTACGAGCAGTACTTC.

At least ten counts were recorded for this clonotype. This CDR3 reads CASSFIGGYTF. CDR3 bases: TGTGCCAGCAGTTTTATTGGTGGCTACACCTTC. V gene TRBV12-3 or TRBV12-4 combines with J gene TRBJ1-2; D is ambiguous. V was clipped by 3 bases and J by 7 bases, with 6 bases between them. The length of the CDR3 is 11 residues.

The V call is TRBV20-1, the J call TRBJ2-1; 7 nucleotides line up with TRBD2. The germline gives CDR1 DFQATT, CDR2 SNEGSKA (reference sequence). The CDR3 totals 15 residues. The junction had 7 bases not matched to a gene; V was cut back by 3 bases and J by 2 bases. Written as DNA, the CDR3 is TGCAGTGCTAGCCCTAGCGGAGGACCCTACAATGAGCAGTTCTTC. It yields the protein CSASPSGGPYNEQFF.

About this clonotype itself: Since no conserved phenylalanine or tryptophan closes the CDR3, a read error is the likely cause. The chain is built from TRBV12-3 or TRBV12-4 and TRBJ2-1; 10 nucleotides line up with TRBD2. The CDR3 consists of 17 residues. V lost 5 bases to trimming and J lost 7 bases; unmatched junction nucleotides: 14. The CDR3 protein is CASSPSTVAGGGNEQFY. The CDR3 DNA reads TGTGCCAGCAGTCCGTCGACGGTAGCGGGGGGCGGGAATGAGCAGTTCTAC.

This clonotype was seen many times. The chain has TRBV12-3 or TRBV12-4 and TRBJ2-1; D remains ambiguous. V lost 2 bases and J 9 bases, leaving 2 bases between the germline ends. This CDR3 region has 10 residues. Here the CDR3 reads CASSLSEQFF. DNA for the CDR3: TGTGCCAGCAGTTTAAGTGAGCAGTTCTTC.

This CDR3 reads CASSATRGGNQPQHF. CDR3 bases: TGTGCCAGCAGCGCAACCAGGGGGGGCAATCAGCCCCAGCATTTT. This chain links TRBV11-2 with TRBJ1-5; TRBD1 matches 7 bases. CDR3 length: 15 residues. Trimming took 5 bases from V and 2 from J; bases not matched to a gene: 6. CDR1 and CDR2 from the germline V gene are SGHAT and FQNNGV.

This clonotype was seen a few times. The chain couples TRBV10-3 to TRBJ2-7; TRBD2 agrees at 9 bases. CDR3 size: 16 residues. Germline CDR1 and CDR2: ENHRY and SYGVKD. V dropped 0 bases and J dropped 6; count of bases not matched to a gene: 9. The CDR3: CAISESLSGRISEQYF. CDR3 nucleotide sequence: TGTGCCATCAGTGAGTCTCTTAGCGGGAGAATATCCGAGCAGTACTTC.